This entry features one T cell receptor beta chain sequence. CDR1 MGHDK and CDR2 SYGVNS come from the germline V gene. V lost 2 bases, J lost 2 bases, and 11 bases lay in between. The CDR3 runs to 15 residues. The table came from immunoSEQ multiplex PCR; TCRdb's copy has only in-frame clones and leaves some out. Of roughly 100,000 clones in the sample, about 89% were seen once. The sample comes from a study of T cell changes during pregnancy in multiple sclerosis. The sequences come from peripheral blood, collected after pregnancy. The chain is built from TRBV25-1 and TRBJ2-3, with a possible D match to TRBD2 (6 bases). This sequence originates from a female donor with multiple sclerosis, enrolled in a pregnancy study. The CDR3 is CASSEGGTLTDTQYF. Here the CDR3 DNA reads TGTGCCAGCAGTGAAGGGGGGACTCTCACAGATACGCAGTATTTT.